The 32 T cell receptor beta chains presented below share a single source sample, sequenced in a study of shared T cell receptors in the human thymus. Sequencing used immunoSEQ multiplex PCR; TCRdb keeps in-frame clones, though not all of them. The sample contains 720,000 or so clones, over 75% of which appear only once. These data also featured in a second study, about human thymus T cells.

The material sequenced was thymocytes. All receptors derive from a girl under two years old with a congenital heart defect.

The V gene is TRBV5-1, the J gene TRBJ1-2, with 7 nucleotides matching TRBD1. After removal of 4 bases from V and 8 bases from J, the junction contained 11 bases not matched to a gene. This CDR3 comprises 14 residues. CDR1 and CDR2 (germline): SGHRS, YFSETQ. CDR3 bases: TGCGCCAGCAGCACCAGTACAGGGGTGGGAGGCTACACCTTC. Its protein is CASSTSTGVGGYTF.

This CDR3 reads CASSQGATKGPGNEQYF. The CDR3 region has the DNA TGCGCCAGCAGCCAAGGGGCAACGAAGGGGCCGGGCAACGAGCAGTACTTC. J is TRBJ2-7 and V is TRBV4-1; tentatively, D is TRBD1 (5 bases). Germline values: CDR1 MGHRA, CDR2 YSYEKL. There are 17 residues in the CDR3. V was pared by 1 base and J by 5 bases, with 21 bases between.

The CDR3 here is CASSLLTRGGGWGTDTQYF. The CDR3 coding sequence is TGTGCCAGCAGCTTATTAACTCGCGGGGGCGGCTGGGGCACAGATACGCAGTATTTT. The rearrangement links TRBV7-9 to TRBJ2-3, with a tentative D call TRBD2 (7 bases). The CDR3 is made up of 19 amino acids. Trimming removed 2 bases at V and 1 base at J, with 22 bases between. Germline lookup yields CDR1 SEHNR and CDR2 FQNEAQ (reference sequence).

This chain joins TRBV7-2 and TRBJ1-2; perhaps TRBD1 as D (6 bases). Germline assignment: CDR1 SGHTA and CDR2 FQGNSA. The CDR3 loop spans 12 amino acids. The germline V and J ends were trimmed by 7 bases and 9 bases, with 15 bases remaining between them. The CDR3 bases are TGTGCCAGCACCCCCGGGACACCAAGCTACACCTTC. Protein sequence: CASTPGTPSYTF.

This rearrangement joins TRBV27 to TRBJ1-1, with D possibly matching TRBD1 (6 bases). V lost 7 bases and J lost 6, with 12 bases in between. The CDR3 runs to 12 residues. Germline-derived CDR1 and CDR2 are MNHEY and SMNVEV (reference sequence). CDR3: CASTSGGAEAFF. The CDR3 DNA sequence: TGTGCCAGCACTTCGGGGGGCGCTGAAGCTTTCTTT.

This chain uses TRBV7-2 with TRBJ1-6; no clear D. The CDR3 length is 15 residues. The ends were cut back, 3 bases at V and 8 bases at J, with 14 bases in the middle. Germline V lookup: CDR1 SGHTA, CDR2 FQGNSA. CDR3 sequence reads: CASSFRRIGYSPLHF. CDR3 DNA sequence: TGTGCCAGCAGCTTTAGGAGGATCGGGTATTCACCCCTCCACTTT.

This clone was found once. The chain combines TRBV9 with TRBJ1-1, with D perhaps matching TRBD1 (5 bases). The CDR3 has 16 amino acids. CDR1 and CDR2 from the germline V gene are SGDLS and YYNGEE. V lost 4 bases to trimming and J lost 1 base, with 17 bases between them. CDR3 sequence (DNA): TGTGCCAGCAGCCGTAACAGGACCCCGGCGAACACTGAAGCTTTCTTT. Its translation is CASSRNRTPANTEAFF.

This clone was recorded a few times. This chain joins TRBV6-4 and TRBJ1-5; TRBD1 aligns across 7 bases. The V segment lost 0 bases and the J segment 1 base; nucleotides outside the gene matches: 18. The germline V gene has CDR1 MRHNA and CDR2 SNTAGT. The CDR3 has 21 residues. The CDR3 sequence: CASSDSLTETGMRGSNQPQHF. CDR3 DNA: TGTGCCAGCAGTGACTCGCTAACTGAGACAGGGATGAGAGGCAGCAATCAGCCCCAGCATTTT.

The chain combines TRBV9 with TRBJ2-3; 8 positions match TRBD2. Germline values: CDR1 SGDLS, CDR2 YYNGEE. J lost 0 bases, V lost 0 bases, and 21 bases had no gene match. The CDR3 has 22 residues. CDR3 sequence reads: CASSVAEAKRGRADASTDTQYF. The CDR3 DNA sequence: TGTGCCAGCAGCGTAGCCGAGGCTAAGCGGGGGCGGGCCGATGCTAGCACAGATACGCAGTATTTT.

This chain uses TRBV10-3 with TRBJ1-1; weak D call: TRBD1 (5 bases). This CDR3 has 16 amino acids. CDR1 and CDR2 (germline): ENHRY, SYGVKD. V dropped 5 bases and J dropped 1 base, with 17 bases sitting between them. CDR3 in DNA: TGTGCCATCAGTCAGGGTCTTCCCGGTGGGAACACTGAAGCTTTCTTT. Its protein product is CAISQGLPGGNTEAFF.

The chain employs TRBV7-8 and TRBJ2-1; D perhaps matches TRBD2 (5 bases). Germline V gene data show CDR1 as SGHVS and CDR2 as FQNEAQ. The ends were cut back, 2 bases at V and 8 bases at J, with 13 bases in the middle. The CDR3 is made up of 14 amino acids. The CDR3: CASSLRRGIDEQFF. CDR3 nucleotide sequence: TGTGCCAGCAGCTTACGTCGAGGGATCGATGAGCAGTTCTTC.

The V call is TRBV10-3, the J call TRBJ2-7; 9 positions agree with TRBD1. V gave up 11 bases and J gave up 6 bases; unmatched junction bases: 11. Germline V gene data show CDR1 as ENHRY and CDR2 as SYGVKD. The CDR3 is 13 residues long. CDR3 residues: CASQDRGDCEQYF. The CDR3 region has the DNA TGTGCCTCCCAGGACAGGGGCGACTGCGAGCAGTACTTC.

V and J are TRBV4-1 and TRBJ2-5; no clear D. CDR3 length: 13 amino acids. V was shortened by 0 bases and J by 5 bases, with 7 bases between the two germline ends. CDR1 and CDR2 (germline): MGHRA, YSYEKL. The CDR3 DNA follows: TGCGCCAGCAGCCAAGATGCTGAGGAGACCCAGTACTTC. Translated, it gives CASSQDAEETQYF.

The chain combines TRBV5-8 with TRBJ1-6; D perhaps matches TRBD1 (5 bases). The CDR3 extends over 15 amino acids. Trimming took off 3 bases at V and 6 bases at J, with 13 bases between the two ends. Per germline, CDR1 SGHTS and CDR2 YDEGEE. In DNA, the CDR3 is TGTGCCAGCAGCTGCGGGACTCGGATTAATTCACCCCTCCACTTT. Protein sequence: CASSCGTRINSPLHF.

V usage is TRBV14 and J usage is TRBJ2-7, with D perhaps matching TRBD2 (5 bases). This CDR3 comprises 13 residues. Trimming removed 5 bases at V and 3 bases at J, with 11 bases between. Per germline, CDR1 SGHDN and CDR2 FVKESK. The CDR3 sequence is CASSVRGSYEQYF. The CDR3 bases are TGTGCCAGCAGCGTCCGAGGGAGCTACGAGCAGTACTTC.

The J gene is TRBJ2-7, the V gene TRBV5-8, with 7 bases that match TRBD1. CDR1 is SGHTS and CDR2 is YDEGEE in the germline V gene. V shed 4 bases, J shed 5 bases, and the junction held 12 bases outside the gene matches. This CDR3 contains 15 residues. Here the CDR3 reads CASSPQAGTDDEQYF. CDR3 coding DNA: TGTGCCAGCAGCCCACAAGCCGGGACAGATGACGAGCAGTACTTC.

The gene calls are TRBV4-3 and TRBJ1-2, with D unclear. Germline values: CDR1 LGHNA, CDR2 YSLEER. The length of the CDR3 is 13 residues. Between the trimmed V and J ends, which lost 1 base and 4 bases, there was a span of 7 bases. CDR3 sequence: CASSQVRFYGYTF. CDR3 nucleotides: TGCGCCAGCAGCCAAGTCAGGTTCTATGGCTACACCTTC.

This chain uses TRBV5-1 with TRBJ1-1; a weak D match, TRBD1 (6 bases). The CDR3 consists of 15 residues. The germline CDR1 and CDR2 sequences are SGHRS and YFSETQ. V was pared by 3 bases and J by 3 bases, with 15 bases between. CDR3 DNA: TGCGCCAGCAGCTCAGGACAGACCGGAGACACTGAAGCTTTCTTT. Its protein product is CASSSGQTGDTEAFF.

The CDR3 loop is CASATHRGHFSRDTGELFF. In nucleotides, the CDR3 is TGTGCTAGTGCCACACACCGAGGACACTTTAGCAGAGACACCGGGGAGCTGTTTTTT. The gene calls are TRBV12-5 and TRBJ2-2; D is possibly TRBD1 (5 bases). The germline V gene encodes CDR1 LGHNT and CDR2 FRNRAP. V lost 7 bases to trimming and J lost 3 bases, with 27 bases between them. This CDR3 is 19 amino acids long.

The CDR3 loop is CASSLAGGVGSSTDTQYF. The DNA for the CDR3 is TGTGCCAGCAGCTTAGCTGGCGGGGTCGGCTCTAGCACAGATACGCAGTATTTT. The rearrangement uses TRBV11-2 and TRBJ2-3; a weak D match, TRBD2 (6 bases). V shed 1 base and J shed 0 bases, with 17 bases lying between them. Germline assignment: CDR1 SGHAT and CDR2 FQNNGV. The CDR3 consists of 18 residues.

CDR3 loop: CASSQEFRTGEDNEQFF. The CDR3 DNA follows: TGTGCCAGCAGCCAAGAGTTTCGGACGGGGGAAGATAATGAGCAGTTCTTC. The V gene is TRBV14, the J gene TRBJ2-1; possible D gene TRBD2, 6 bases. Germline CDR1 is SGHDN and CDR2 is FVKESK. Trimming left V 0 bases short and J 7 bases short, with 19 bases between. This CDR3 has 17 residues.

As concerns this clone: This same CDR3 is encoded by further DNA sequences in the sample. This chain uses TRBV19 with TRBJ1-1, with D possibly TRBD1 on 6 matching bases. Trimming removed 6 bases from V and 0 bases from J, with 11 bases in between. CDR1 is LNHDA and CDR2 is SQIVND in the germline V gene (reference sequence). The CDR3 has 14 residues. CDR3 in amino acids: CASRTDRLNTEAFF. For the CDR3, the DNA is TGTGCCAGTAGGACCGACAGGTTGAACACTGAAGCTTTCTTT.

The V gene is TRBV9, the J gene TRBJ1-6; D perhaps matches TRBD1 (6 bases). Trimming took 3 bases from V and 6 from J, leaving 16 bases between them. CDR3 length equals 16 residues. Germline CDR1 reads SGDLS; CDR2 reads YYNGEE. The CDR3 here is CASSAALGGPNSPLHF. In DNA, the CDR3 is TGTGCCAGCAGCGCCGCCCTCGGGGGGCCTAATTCACCCCTCCACTTT.

The CDR3 DNA sequence: TGTGCCAGCAGTTTTTCTGACAGGCTCCAGCCCCAGCATTTT. Amino acids: CASSFSDRLQPQHF. V usage is TRBV28 and J usage is TRBJ1-5; possible D gene TRBD1, 6 bases. Germline CDR1 is MDHEN and CDR2 is SYDVKM. Trimming took off 3 bases at V and 7 bases at J, with 13 bases between the two ends. The CDR3 extends over 14 amino acids.

V and J are TRBV29-1 and TRBJ2-2; 9 bases align to TRBD1. V shed 3 bases and J 3 bases; nucleotides not matched to a gene: 5. CDR1 and CDR2 (germline): SQVTM, ANQGSEA. The CDR3 extends over 15 amino acids. CDR3 nucleotide sequence: TGCAGCGTTGACGTCCGGGACAGGGACACCGGGGAGCTGTTTTTT. Translating gives CSVDVRDRDTGELFF.

The chain has TRBV7-7 and TRBJ2-5; possible D gene TRBD2, 5 bases. The CDR3 spans 14 residues. Trimming pared 5 bases from V and 7 bases from J, leaving 17 bases between. Germline V CDR1 and CDR2: SSHAT, FNYEAQ (reference sequence). The CDR3 region has the DNA TGTGCCAGCAGCCCCATTTCCGGACGGGGGACCCAGTACTTC. Amino acid sequence: CASSPISGRGTQYF. Together with reference TRBV7-7 and TRBJ2-5, the CDR3 gives the full variable domain: GAGVSQSPRYKVTKRGQDVTLRCDPISSHATLYWYQQALGQGPEFLTYFNYEAQPDKSGLPSDRFSAERPEGSISTLTIQRTEQRDSAMYRCASSPISGRGTQYFGPGTRLLVL.

This chain joins TRBV5-1 and TRBJ1-3; 9 bases match TRBD1. Germline lookup yields CDR1 SGHRS and CDR2 YFSETQ. The V gene end was trimmed by 0 bases and the J gene end by 9 bases; junction bases not matched to a gene: 13. This CDR3 spans 17 amino acids. The CDR3 bases are TGCGCCAGCAGCTTGGCCACCGGGACAGGGACCATGGGCACCATATATTTT. Amino acid sequence: CASSLATGTGTMGTIYF.

The chain is built from TRBV10-2 and TRBJ2-7; TRBD2 agrees at 7 bases. The germline gives CDR1 WSHSY, CDR2 SAAADI. V gave up 3 bases and J gave up 3 bases; unmatched junction bases: 11. The CDR3 runs 16 residues. CDR3: CASSEIEREVNYEQYF. CDR3 nucleotide sequence: TGCGCCAGCAGTGAAATTGAGCGGGAAGTAAACTACGAGCAGTACTTC.

The chain combines TRBV7-8 with TRBJ1-6; D may be TRBD1 (5 bases). Per germline, CDR1 SGHVS and CDR2 FQNEAQ. With 0 bases removed from V and 10 bases from J, the gap between germline ends came to 13 bases. The CDR3 consists of 15 residues. In DNA form, the CDR3 reads TGTGCCAGCAGCTTAGCAGGAGCAGGGTGGTCACCCCTCCACTTT. Its translation: CASSLAGAGWSPLHF.

This rearrangement joins TRBV5-8 to TRBJ1-4; a possible D gene is TRBD1 (6 bases). From germline, CDR1 is SGHTS and CDR2 YDEGEE. Between the trimmed V and J ends, which lost 4 bases and 10 bases, there was a span of 23 bases. This CDR3 is built from 16 residues. The CDR3 spells CASSPRPGTIDGKLFF. The CDR3 nucleotides are TGTGCCAGCAGCCCCCGCCCCGGGACAATCGATGGAAAACTGTTTTTT.

The chain recombines TRBV6-1 with TRBJ1-2; maybe TRBD1 (5 bases). This CDR3 is built from 18 residues. Germline CDR1 reads MNHNS; CDR2 reads SASEGT. V dropped 3 bases and J dropped 2 bases, with 22 bases sitting between them. The CDR3 DNA is TGTGCCAGCAGTGATAACCTCAGACAGACAGAAGACAACTATGGCTACACCTTC. Translation gives CASSDNLRQTEDNYGYTF.

The chain carries TRBV7-9 and TRBJ2-5, with 11 bases fitting TRBD1. The CDR3 spans 15 residues. CDR1 and CDR2 from the germline V gene are SEHNR and FQNEAQ (reference sequence). The V and J ends lost 1 base and 4 bases, in that order; junction bases with no gene match: 2. The CDR3 is CASSLGTGGSETQYF. The CDR3, as DNA: TGTGCCAGCAGCTTAGGGACAGGGGGCTCAGAGACCCAGTACTTC.